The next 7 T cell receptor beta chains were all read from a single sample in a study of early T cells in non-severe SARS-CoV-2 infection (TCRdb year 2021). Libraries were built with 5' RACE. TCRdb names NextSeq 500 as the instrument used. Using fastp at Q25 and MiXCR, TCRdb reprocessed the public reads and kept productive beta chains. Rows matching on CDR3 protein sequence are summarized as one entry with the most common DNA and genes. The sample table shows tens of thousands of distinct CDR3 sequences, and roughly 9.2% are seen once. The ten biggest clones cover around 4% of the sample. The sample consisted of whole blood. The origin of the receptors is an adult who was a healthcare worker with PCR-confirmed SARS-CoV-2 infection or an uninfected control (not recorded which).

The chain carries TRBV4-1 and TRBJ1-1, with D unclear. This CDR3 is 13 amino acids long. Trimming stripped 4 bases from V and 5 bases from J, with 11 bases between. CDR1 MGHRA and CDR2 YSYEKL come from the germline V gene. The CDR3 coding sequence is TGCGCCAGCAGCCCTCCCCGGGATACTGAAGCTTTCTTT. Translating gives CASSPPRDTEAFF.

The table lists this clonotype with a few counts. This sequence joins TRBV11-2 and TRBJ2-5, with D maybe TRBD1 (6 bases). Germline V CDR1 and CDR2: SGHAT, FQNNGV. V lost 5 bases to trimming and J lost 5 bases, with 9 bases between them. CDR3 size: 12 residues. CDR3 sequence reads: CASSPQGETQYF. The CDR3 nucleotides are TGTGCCAGCAGCCCCCAGGGGGAGACCCAGTACTTC.

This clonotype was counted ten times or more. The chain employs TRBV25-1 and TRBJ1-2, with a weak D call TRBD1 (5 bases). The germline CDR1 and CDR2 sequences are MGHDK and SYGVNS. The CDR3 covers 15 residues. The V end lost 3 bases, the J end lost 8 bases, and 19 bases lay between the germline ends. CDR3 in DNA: TGTGCCAGCAGTGAGGGAGGAGGGGTCGGCGGAGGCTACACCTTC. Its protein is CASSEGGGVGGGYTF.

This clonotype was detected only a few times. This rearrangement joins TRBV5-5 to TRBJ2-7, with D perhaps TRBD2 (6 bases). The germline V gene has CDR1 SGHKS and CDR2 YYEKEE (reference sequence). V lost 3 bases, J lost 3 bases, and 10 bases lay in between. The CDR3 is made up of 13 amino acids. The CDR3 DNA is TGTGCCAGCAGCTGGGAGGAGATCTACGAGCAGTACTTC. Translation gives CASSWEEIYEQYF.

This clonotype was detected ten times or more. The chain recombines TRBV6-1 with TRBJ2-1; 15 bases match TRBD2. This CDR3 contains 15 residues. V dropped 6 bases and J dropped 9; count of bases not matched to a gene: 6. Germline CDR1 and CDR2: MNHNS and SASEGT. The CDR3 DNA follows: TGTGCCAGCAGGAGGACTAGCGGGGGGGATATTGAGCAGTTCTTC. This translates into CASRRTSGGDIEQFF.

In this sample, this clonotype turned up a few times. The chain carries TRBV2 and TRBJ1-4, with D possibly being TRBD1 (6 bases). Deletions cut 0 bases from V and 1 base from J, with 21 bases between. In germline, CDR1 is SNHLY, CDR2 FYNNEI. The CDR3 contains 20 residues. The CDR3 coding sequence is TGTGCCAGCAGTGAAGCGCACCCCAAAACCCCAGGGGTAACTAATGAAAAACTGTTTTTT. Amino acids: CASSEAHPKTPGVTNEKLFF.

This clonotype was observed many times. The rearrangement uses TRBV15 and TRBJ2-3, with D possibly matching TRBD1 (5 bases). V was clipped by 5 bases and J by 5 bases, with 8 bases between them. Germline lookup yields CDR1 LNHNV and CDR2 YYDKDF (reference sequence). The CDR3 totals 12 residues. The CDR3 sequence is CATSSRGDTQYF. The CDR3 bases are TGTGCCACCAGCTCAAGGGGAGATACGCAGTATTTT.